This TCR beta chain stems from a study of cytomegalovirus exposure and HLA in healthy donors. As concerns this clone: Its specificity is not known. A junction end diverges from the germline sequence, so it may reflect a read error.

Overall study results and limits: Some TCR beta chains (roughly 160 of them) were listed as cytomegalovirus-associated.

CDR1 and CDR2 (germline): SGDLS, YYNGEE. The CDR3 is 14 residues long. Researchers ran the PCR with 60 Vbeta and 13 Jbeta primers. Repertoires were generated with immunoSEQ multiplex PCR, while TCRdb's copy carries only in-frame clones and drops some. The sample has 85,000 to 120,000 clones, 70% to 85% seen once. Sample: PBMCs. The chain recombines TRBV9 with TRBJ2-7; a possible D gene is TRBD1 (6 bases). The receptor comes from a man aged 55-75 years in good health and CMV-seronegative. The CDR3 nucleotides are TGTGCCAGCAGCCTACGCGACAGGACCTACGGGCAGTACTTC. This sequence encodes CASSLRDRTYGQYF.